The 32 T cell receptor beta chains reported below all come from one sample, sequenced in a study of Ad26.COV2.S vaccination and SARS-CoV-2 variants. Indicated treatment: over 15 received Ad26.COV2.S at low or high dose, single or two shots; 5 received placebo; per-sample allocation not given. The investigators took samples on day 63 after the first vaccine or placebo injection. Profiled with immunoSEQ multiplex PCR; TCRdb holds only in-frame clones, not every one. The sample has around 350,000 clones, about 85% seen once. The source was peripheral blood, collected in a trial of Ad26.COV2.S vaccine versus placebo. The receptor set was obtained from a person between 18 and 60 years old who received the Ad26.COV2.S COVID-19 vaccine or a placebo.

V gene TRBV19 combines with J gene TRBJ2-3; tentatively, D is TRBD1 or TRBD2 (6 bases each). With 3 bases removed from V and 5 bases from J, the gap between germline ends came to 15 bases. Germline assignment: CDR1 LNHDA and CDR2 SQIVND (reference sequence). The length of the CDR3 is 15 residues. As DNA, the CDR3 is TGTGCCAGTAGTATCGGGGGCCAGGGGAAAGATACGCAGTATTTT. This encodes CASSIGGQGKDTQYF.

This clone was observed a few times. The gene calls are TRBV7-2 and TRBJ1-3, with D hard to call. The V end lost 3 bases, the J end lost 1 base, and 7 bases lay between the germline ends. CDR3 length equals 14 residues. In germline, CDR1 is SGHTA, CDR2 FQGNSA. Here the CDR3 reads CASSFGGSGNTIYF. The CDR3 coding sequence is TGTGCCAGCAGCTTCGGAGGTTCTGGAAACACCATATATTTT.

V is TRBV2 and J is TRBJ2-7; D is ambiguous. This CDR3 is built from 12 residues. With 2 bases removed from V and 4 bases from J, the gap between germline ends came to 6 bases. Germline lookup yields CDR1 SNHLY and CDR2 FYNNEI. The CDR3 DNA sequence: TGTGCCAGCAGTGAACAGCCTTACGAGCAGTACTTC. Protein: CASSEQPYEQYF.

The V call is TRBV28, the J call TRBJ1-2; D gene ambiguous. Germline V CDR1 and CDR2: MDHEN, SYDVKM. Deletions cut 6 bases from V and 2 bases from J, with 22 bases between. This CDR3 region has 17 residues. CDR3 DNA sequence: TGTGCCAGCAGCCAAGAGCCCCTTGGCATTGCCAACTATGGCTACACCTTC. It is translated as CASSQEPLGIANYGYTF.

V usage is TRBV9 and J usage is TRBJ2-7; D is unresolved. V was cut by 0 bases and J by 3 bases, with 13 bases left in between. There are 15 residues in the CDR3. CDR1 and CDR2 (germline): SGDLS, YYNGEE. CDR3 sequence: CASSVEPETFYEQYF. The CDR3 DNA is TGTGCCAGCAGCGTAGAGCCCGAAACCTTCTACGAGCAGTACTTC.

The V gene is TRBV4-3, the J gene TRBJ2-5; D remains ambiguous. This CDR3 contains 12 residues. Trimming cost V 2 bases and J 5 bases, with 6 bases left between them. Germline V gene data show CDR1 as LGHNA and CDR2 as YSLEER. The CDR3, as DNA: TGCGCCAGCAGCCAACCTCGGGAGACCCAGTACTTC. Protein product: CASSQPRETQYF.

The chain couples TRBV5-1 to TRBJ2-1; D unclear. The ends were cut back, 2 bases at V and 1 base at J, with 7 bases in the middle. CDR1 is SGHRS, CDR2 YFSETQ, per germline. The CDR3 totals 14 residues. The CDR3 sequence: CASSLDQSYNEQFF. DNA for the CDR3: TGCGCCAGCAGCTTAGATCAATCCTACAATGAGCAGTTCTTC. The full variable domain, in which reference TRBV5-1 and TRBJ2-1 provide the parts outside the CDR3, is KAGVTQTPRYLIKTRGQQVTLSCSPISGHRSVSWYQQTPGQGLQFLFEYFSETQRNKGNFPGRFSGRQFSNSRSEMNVSTLELGDSALYLCASSLDQSYNEQFFGPGTRLTVL.

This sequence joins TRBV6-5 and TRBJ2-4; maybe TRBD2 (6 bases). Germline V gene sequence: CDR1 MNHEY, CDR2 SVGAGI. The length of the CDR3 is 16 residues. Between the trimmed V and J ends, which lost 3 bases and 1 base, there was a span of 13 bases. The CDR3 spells CASSYLPGLAKNIQYF. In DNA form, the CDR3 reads TGTGCCAGCAGTTATCTCCCGGGACTGGCCAAAAACATTCAGTACTTC.

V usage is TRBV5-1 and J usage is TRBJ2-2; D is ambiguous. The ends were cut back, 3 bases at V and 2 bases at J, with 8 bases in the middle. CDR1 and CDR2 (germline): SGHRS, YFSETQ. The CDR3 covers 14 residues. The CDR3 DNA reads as TGCGCCAGCAGCTCCCACCCCAACACCGGGGAGCTGTTTTTT. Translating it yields CASSSHPNTGELFF. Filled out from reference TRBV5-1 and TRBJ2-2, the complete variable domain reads KAGVTQTPRYLIKTRGQQVTLSCSPISGHRSVSWYQQTPGQGLQFLFEYFSETQRNKGNFPGRFSGRQFSNSRSEMNVSTLELGDSALYLCASSSHPNTGELFFGEGSRLTVL.

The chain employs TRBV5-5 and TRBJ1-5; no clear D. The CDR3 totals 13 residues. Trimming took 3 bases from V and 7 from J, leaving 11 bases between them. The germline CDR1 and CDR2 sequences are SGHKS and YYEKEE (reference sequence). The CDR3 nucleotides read TGTGCCAGCAGCTCCGACTTGGGGCAGCCCCAGCATTTT. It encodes CASSSDLGQPQHF.

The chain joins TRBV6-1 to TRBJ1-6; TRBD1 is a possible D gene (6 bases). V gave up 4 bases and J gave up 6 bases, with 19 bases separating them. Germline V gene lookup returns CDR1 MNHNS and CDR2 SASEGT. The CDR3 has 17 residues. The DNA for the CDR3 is TGTGCCAGCAGTGCCTTGACGACAGGTGTAGGTAATTCACCCCTCCACTTT. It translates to CASSALTTGVGNSPLHF.

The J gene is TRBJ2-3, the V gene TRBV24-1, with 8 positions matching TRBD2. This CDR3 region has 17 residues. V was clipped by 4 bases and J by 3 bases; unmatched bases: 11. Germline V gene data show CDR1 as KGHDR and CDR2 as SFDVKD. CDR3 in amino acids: CATSDQREFAGTDTQYF. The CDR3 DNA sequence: TGTGCCACCAGTGACCAGCGGGAGTTTGCGGGGACAGATACGCAGTATTTT.

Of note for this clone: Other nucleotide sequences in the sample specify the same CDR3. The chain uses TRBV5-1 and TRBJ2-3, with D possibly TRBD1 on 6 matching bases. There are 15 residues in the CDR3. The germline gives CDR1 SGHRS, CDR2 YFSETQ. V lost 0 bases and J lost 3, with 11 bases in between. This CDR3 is CASSLGGGFTDTQYF. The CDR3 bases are TGCGCCAGCAGCTTGGGAGGGGGTTTTACAGATACGCAGTATTTT.

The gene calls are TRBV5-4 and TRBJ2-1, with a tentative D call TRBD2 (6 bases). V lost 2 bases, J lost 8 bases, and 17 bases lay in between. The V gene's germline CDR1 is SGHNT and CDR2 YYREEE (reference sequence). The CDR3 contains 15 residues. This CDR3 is CASSFEEGNYHEQFF. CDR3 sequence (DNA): TGTGCCAGCAGCTTTGAGGAGGGAAATTATCATGAGCAGTTCTTC.

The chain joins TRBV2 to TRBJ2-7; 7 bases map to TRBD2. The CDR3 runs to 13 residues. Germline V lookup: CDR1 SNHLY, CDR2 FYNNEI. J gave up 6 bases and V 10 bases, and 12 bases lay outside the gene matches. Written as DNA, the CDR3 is TGTGCCAACTCAAGACTAGCTGGCTCCGAGCAGTACTTC. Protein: CANSRLAGSEQYF. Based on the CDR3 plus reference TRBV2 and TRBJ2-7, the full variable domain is EPEVTQTPSHQVTQMGQEVILRCVPISNHLYFYWYRQILGQKVEFLVSFYNNEISEKSEIFDDQFSVERPDGSNFTLKIRSTKLEDSAMYFCANSRLAGSEQYFGPGTRLTVT.

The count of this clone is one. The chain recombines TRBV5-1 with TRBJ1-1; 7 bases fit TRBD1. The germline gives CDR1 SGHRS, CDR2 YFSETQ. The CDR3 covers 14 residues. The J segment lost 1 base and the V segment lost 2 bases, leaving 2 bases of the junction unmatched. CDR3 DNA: TGCGCCAGCAGCTTTAGACAGGGGAACACTGAAGCTTTCTTT. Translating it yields CASSFRQGNTEAFF.

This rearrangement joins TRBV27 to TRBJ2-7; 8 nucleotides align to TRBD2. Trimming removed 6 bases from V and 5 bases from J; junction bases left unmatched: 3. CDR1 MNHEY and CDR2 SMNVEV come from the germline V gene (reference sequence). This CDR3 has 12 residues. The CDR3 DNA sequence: TGTGCCAGCAGGACTAGCGTCAACGAGCAGTACTTC. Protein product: CASRTSVNEQYF.

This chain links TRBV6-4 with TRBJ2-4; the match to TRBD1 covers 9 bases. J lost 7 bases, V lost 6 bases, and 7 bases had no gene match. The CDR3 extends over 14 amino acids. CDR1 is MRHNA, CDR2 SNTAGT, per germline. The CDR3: CASRQGAVKNIQYF. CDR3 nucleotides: TGTGCCAGCAGACAGGGGGCGGTCAAGAACATTCAGTACTTC.

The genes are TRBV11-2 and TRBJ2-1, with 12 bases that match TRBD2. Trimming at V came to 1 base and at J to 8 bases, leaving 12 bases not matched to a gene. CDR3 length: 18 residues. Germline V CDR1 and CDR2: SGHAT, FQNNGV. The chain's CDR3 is CASSLAYRLAGVVDEQFF. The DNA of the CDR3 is TGTGCCAGCAGCTTAGCATATAGACTAGCGGGAGTGGTGGATGAGCAGTTCTTC.

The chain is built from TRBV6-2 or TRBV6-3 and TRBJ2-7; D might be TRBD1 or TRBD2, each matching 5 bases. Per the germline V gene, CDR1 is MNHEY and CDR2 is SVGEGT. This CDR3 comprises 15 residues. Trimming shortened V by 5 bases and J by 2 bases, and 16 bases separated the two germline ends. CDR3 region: CASSTYGTHTYEQYF. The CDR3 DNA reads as TGTGCCAGCAGTACCTACGGGACGCATACCTACGAGCAGTACTTC.

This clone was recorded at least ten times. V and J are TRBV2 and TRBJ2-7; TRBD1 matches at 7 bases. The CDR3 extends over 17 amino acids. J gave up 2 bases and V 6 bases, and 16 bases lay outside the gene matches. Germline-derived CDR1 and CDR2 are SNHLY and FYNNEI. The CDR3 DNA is TGTGCCAGCAGCGAACTCCTAAACAGGGGAAATACCTACGAGCAGTACTTC. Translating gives CASSELLNRGNTYEQYF.

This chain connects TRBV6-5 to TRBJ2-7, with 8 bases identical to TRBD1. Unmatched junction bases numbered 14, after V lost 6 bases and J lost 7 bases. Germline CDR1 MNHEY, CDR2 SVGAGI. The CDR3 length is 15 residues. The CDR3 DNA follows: TGTGCCAGCAGCACAGGGGGACAGACACTCCTGGAGCAGTACTTC. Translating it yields CASSTGGQTLLEQYF.

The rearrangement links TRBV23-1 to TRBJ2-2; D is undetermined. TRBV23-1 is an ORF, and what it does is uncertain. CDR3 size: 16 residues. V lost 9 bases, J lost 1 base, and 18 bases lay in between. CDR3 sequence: CARLDPQSGNTGELFF. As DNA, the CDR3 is TGCGCCAGACTTGACCCTCAGTCAGGGAACACCGGGGAGCTGTTTTTT.

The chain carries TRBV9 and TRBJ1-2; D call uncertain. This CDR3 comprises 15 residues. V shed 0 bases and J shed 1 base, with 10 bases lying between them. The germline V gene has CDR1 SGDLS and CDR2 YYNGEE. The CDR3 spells CASSVGGILNYGYTF. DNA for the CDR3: TGTGCCAGCAGCGTAGGTGGAATCCTTAACTATGGCTACACCTTC.

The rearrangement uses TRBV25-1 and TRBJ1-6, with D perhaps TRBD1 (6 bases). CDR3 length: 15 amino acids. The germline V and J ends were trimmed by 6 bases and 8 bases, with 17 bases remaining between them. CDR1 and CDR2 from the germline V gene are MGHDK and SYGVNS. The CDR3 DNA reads TGTGCCAGCAGCTCCACGGGACACTCAGATTCACCCCTCCACTTT. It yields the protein CASSSTGHSDSPLHF.

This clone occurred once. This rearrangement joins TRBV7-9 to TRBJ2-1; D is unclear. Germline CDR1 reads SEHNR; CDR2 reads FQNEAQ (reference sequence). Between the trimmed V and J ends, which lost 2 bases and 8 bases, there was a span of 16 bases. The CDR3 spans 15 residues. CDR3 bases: TGTGCCAGCAGCTTATGGCAGAAAGAGATTGATGAGCAGTTCTTC. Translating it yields CASSLWQKEIDEQFF.

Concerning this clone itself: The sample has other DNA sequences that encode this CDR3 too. The CDR3 region is CASSLDGFNYGYTF. CDR3 nucleotide sequence: TGCGCCAGCAGCCTGGACGGTTTCAACTATGGCTACACCTTC. This chain connects TRBV5-1 to TRBJ1-2, with no clear D. Germline V gene data show CDR1 as SGHRS and CDR2 as YFSETQ. The CDR3 sequence is 14 residues long. Trimming shortened V by 4 bases and J by 2 bases, and 12 bases separated the two germline ends. The variable domain in full, with the rest retrieved from reference TRBV5-1 and TRBJ1-2, is KAGVTQTPRYLIKTRGQQVTLSCSPISGHRSVSWYQQTPGQGLQFLFEYFSETQRNKGNFPGRFSGRQFSNSRSEMNVSTLELGDSALYLCASSLDGFNYGYTFGSGTRLTVV.

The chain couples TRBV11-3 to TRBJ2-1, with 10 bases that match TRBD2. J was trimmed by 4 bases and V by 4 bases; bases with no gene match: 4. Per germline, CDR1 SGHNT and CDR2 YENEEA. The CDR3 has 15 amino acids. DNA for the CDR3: TGTGCCAGCAGCTCGCGACTAGCGGGTTACAATGAGCAGTTCTTC. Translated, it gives CASSSRLAGYNEQFF.

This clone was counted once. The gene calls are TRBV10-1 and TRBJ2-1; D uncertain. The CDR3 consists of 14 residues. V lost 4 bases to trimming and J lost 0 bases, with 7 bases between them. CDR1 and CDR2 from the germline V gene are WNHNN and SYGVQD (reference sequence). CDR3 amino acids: CASSADISYNEQFF. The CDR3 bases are TGCGCCAGCAGTGCCGATATCTCCTACAATGAGCAGTTCTTC.

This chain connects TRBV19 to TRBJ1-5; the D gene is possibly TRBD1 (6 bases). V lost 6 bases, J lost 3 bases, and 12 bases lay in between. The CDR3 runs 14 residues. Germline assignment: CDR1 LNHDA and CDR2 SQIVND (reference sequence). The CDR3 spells CASSERDNNQPQHF. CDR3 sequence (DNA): TGTGCCAGTAGCGAACGGGACAACAATCAGCCCCAGCATTTT.

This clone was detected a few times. CDR3 bases: TGTGCCAGTAGTATTCTTGGCTCCCAGCCCCAGCATTTT. The encoded protein is CASSILGSQPQHF. This rearrangement joins TRBV19 to TRBJ1-5; D uncertain. V lost 3 bases to trimming and J lost 7 bases, with 10 bases between them. This CDR3 is 13 amino acids long. Germline CDR1 reads LNHDA; CDR2 reads SQIVND (reference sequence).

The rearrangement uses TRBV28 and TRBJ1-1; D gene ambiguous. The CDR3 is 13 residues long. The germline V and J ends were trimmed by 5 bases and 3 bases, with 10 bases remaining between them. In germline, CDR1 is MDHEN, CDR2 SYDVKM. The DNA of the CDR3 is TGTGCCAGCAGTCCCCTCGGAGACACTGAAGCTTTCTTT. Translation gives CASSPLGDTEAFF.